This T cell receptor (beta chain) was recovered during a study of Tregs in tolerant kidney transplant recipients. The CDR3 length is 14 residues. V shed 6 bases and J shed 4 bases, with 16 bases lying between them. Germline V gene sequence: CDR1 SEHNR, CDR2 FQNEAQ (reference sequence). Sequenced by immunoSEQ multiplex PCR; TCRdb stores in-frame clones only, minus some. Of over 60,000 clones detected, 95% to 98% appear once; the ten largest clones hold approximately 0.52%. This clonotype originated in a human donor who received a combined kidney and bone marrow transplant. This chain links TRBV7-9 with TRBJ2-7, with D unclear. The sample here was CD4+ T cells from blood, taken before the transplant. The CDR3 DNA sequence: TGTGCCAGCAGGACAAGTGGAACTCATTACGAGCAGTACTTC. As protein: CASRTSGTHYEQYF.